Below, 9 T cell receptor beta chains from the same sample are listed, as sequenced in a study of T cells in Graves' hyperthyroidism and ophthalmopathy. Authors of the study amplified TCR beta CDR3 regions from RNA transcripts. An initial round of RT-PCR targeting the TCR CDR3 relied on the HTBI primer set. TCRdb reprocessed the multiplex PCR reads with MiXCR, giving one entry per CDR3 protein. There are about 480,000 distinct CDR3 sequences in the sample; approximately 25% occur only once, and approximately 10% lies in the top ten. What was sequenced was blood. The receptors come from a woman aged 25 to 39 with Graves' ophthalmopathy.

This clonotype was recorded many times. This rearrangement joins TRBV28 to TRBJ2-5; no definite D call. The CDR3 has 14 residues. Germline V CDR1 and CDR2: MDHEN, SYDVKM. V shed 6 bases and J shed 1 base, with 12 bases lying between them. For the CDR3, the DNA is TGTGCCAGCAGCATAGTTGGATCCCAAGAGACCCAGTACTTC. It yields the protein CASSIVGSQETQYF.

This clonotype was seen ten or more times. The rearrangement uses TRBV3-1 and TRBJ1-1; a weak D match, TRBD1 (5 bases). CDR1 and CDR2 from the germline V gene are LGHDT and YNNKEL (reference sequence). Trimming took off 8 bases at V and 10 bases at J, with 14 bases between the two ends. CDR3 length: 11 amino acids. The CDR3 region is CASGAGGRAFF. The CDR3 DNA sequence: TGTGCCAGCGGGGCTGGAGGTAGAGCTTTCTTT.

CDR3 sequence: CSAGPQGAKGNTIYF. The CDR3 nucleotides read TGCAGTGCTGGACCTCAGGGGGCGAAAGGAAACACCATATATTTT. V gene TRBV20-1 combines with J gene TRBJ1-3; 8 positions agree with TRBD1. Trimming removed 5 bases from V and 4 bases from J; junction bases left unmatched: 10. CDR3 length equals 15 residues. Germline V gene lookup returns CDR1 DFQATT and CDR2 SNEGSKA (reference sequence).

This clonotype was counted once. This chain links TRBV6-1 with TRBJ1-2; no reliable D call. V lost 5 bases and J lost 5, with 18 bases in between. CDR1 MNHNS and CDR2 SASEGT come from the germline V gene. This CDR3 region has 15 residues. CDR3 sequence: CASSPEPGLGYGYTF. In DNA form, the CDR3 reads TGTGCCAGCAGTCCGGAGCCAGGTTTGGGGTATGGCTACACCTTC.

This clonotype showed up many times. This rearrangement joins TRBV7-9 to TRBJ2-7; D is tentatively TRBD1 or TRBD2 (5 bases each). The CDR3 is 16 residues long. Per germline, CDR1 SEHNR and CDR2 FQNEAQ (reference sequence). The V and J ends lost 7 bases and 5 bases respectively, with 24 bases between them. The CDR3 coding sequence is TGTGCCAGCACCCTAGGTCGTGTCAGGGAGCAACACGAGCAGTACTTC. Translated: CASTLGRVREQHEQYF.

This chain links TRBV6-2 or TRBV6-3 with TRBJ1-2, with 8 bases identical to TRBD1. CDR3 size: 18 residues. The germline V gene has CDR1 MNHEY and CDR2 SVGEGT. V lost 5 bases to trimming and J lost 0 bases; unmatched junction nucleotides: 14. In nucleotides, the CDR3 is TGTGCCAGCAGTAGCTACGGACAGGGCTTACCAGCTAACTATGGCTACACCTTC. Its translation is CASSSYGQGLPANYGYTF.

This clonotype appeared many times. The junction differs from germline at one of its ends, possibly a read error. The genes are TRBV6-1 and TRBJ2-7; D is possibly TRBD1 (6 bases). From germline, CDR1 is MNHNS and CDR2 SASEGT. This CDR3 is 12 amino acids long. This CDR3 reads CASSQLGTLAHF. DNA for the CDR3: TGTGCCAGCAGCCAACTTGGGACACTCGCGCACTTC.

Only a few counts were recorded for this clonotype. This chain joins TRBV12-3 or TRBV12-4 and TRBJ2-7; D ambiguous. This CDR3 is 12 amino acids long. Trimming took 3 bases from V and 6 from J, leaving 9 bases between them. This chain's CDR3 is CASSLRHVEQYF. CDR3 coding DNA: TGTGCCAGCAGTTTGAGACATGTCGAGCAGTACTTC.

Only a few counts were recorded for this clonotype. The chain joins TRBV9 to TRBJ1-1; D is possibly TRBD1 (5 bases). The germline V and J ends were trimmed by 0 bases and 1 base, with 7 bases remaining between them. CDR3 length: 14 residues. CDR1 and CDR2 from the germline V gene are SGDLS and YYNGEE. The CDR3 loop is CASSVGGENTEAFF. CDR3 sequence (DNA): TGTGCCAGCAGCGTAGGAGGGGAGAACACTGAAGCTTTCTTT. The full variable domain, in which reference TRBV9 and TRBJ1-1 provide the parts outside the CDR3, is DSGVTQTPKHLITATGQRVTLRCSPRSGDLSVYWYQQSLDQGLQFLIQYYNGEERAKGNILERFSAQQFPDLHSELNLSSLELGDSALYFCASSVGGENTEAFFGQGTRLTVV.